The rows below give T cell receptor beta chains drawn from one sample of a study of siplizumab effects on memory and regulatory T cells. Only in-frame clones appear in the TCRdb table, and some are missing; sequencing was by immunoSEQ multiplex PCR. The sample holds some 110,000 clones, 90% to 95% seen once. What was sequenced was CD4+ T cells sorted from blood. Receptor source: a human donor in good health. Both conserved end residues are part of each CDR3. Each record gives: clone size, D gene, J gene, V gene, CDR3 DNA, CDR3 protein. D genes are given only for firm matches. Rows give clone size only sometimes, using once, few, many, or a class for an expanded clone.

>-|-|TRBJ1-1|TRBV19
TGTGCCAGTACTTCGTACGATAGGATCAGGGTTGGTACGAACACTGAAGCTTTCTTT
CASTSYDRIRVGTNTEAFF
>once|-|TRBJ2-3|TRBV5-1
TGCGCCAGCAGCTTGGAAACAGATACGCAGTATTTT
CASSLETDTQYF
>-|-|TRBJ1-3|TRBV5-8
TGTGCCAGCAGCTTGGTACTTTCGAGAAACACCATATATTTT
CASSLVLSRNTIYF
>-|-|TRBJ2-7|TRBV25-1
TGTGCCAGCAGGACAAGAGGAAGCGAGCAGTACTTC
CASRTRGSEQYF
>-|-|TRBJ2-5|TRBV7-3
TGTGCCAGCAGCTTAAGTTCTGGGTTGGAGACCCAGTACTTC
CASSLSSGLETQYF
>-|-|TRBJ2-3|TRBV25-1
TGTGCCAGCAGTGTCGGTAGCGGTAGCACAGATACGCAGTATTTT
CASSVGSGSTDTQYF
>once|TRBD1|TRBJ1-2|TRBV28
TGTGCCAGCAGTTATCAGGGGGCTAACTATGGCTACACCTTC
CASSYQGANYGYTF
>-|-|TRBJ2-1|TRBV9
TGTGCCAGCAGCGTAGACTGGCGGGGCGGCAATGAGCAGTTCTTC
CASSVDWRGGNEQFF
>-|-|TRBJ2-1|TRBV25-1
TGTGCCAGCAGTGAATATTGGCATGAGCAGTTCTTC
CASSEYWHEQFF
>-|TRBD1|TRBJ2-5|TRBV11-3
TGTGCCAGCAGCTTAGCGGGACAGGGGACGGAGACCCAGTACTTC
CASSLAGQGTETQYF
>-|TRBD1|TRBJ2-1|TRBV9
TGTGCCAGCAGTGTATTGGGGACAGGCCCATACAATGAGCAGTTCTTC
CASSVLGTGPYNEQFF
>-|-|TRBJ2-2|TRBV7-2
TGTGCCAGCAGACCAGGGAGGCGGACCGGGGAGCTGTTTTTT
CASRPGRRTGELFF
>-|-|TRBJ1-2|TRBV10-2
TGCGCCAGCAGTGAGACGGGGTTAGGGTATGGCTACACCTTC
CASSETGLGYGYTF
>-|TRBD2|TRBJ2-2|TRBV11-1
TGTGCCAGCACCATCGGGCTAGCGGTAAACACCGGGGAGCTGTTTTTT
CASTIGLAVNTGELFF
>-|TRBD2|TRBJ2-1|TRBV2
TGTGCCAGCAGGCCGACTAGCGGGGCCTACAATGAGCAGTTCTTC
CASRPTSGAYNEQFF
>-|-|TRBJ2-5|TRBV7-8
TGTGCCAGCAGCTTATCTCGAGAGACCCAGTACTTC
CASSLSRETQYF
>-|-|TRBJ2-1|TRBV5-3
TGTGCCAGAAGCTTCCACTCCGGACGAGACAATGAGCAGTTCTTC
CARSFHSGRDNEQFF
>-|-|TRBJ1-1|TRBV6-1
TGTGCCAGCACCACGCAGACGGAGAGACCCGAAGCTTTCTTT
CASTTQTERPEAFF
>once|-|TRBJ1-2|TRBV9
TGTGCCAGCAGCGTAGAAGGGAGTGGCTACACCTTC
CASSVEGSGYTF
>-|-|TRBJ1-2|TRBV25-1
TGTGCCAGCAGTGACACAGGGAGGTGGTATGGCTACACCTTC
CASSDTGRWYGYTF
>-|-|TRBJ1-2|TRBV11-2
TGTGCCAGCAGCTTAGCCTCAAGGGGCGCTAACTATGGCTACACCTTC
CASSLASRGANYGYTF
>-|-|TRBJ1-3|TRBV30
TGTGCCTGGGGTGGAGAGGGCGGAAACACCATATATTTT
CAWGGEGGNTIYF
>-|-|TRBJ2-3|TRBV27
TGTGCCAGTGGCGACCAGGATACAGATACGCAGTATTTT
CASGDQDTDTQYF
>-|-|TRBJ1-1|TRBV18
TGTGCCAGCTCACCAGGGACTGGGGCTGAAGCTTTCTTT
CASSPGTGAEAFF
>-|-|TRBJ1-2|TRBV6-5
TGTGCCAGCAGTTACTCTGGCAGGGAGGCGGGCTACACCTTC
CASSYSGREAGYTF